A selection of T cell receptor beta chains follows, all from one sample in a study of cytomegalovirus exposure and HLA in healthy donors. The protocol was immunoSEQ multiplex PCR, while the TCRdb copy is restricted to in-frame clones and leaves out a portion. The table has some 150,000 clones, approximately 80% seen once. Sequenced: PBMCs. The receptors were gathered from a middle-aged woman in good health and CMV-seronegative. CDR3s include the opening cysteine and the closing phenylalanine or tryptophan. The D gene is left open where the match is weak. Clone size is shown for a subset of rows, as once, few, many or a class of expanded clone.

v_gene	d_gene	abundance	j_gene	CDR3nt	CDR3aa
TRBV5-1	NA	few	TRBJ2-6	TGCGCCAGCAGCTTGGTTTTAGGTTCGGGACAACCATCTGGGGCCAACGTCCTGACTTTC	CASSLVLGSGQPSGANVLTF
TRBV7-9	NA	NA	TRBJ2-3	TGTTCCAGCAGCTTAAGTGGCGGGACGATCACAGATACGCAGTATTTT	CSSSLSGGTITDTQYF
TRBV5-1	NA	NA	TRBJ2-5	TGCGCCAGCAGCTTGGCAGGGGGGGAGACCCAGTACTTC	CASSLAGGETQYF
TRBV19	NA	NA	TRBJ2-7	TGTGCCAGTAGTATCGGTGCCTTAGGGGTTCTCGGTGAGCAGTACTTC	CASSIGALGVLGEQYF
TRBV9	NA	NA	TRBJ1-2	TGTGCCAGCAGCGTACAAAAGACTAATAACTATGGCTACACCTTC	CASSVQKTNNYGYTF
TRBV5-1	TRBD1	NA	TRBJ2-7	TGCGCCAGCAGCTTGGCCCCTAACCCACAAACCGGACAGGGCTACGAGCAGTACTTC	CASSLAPNPQTGQGYEQYF
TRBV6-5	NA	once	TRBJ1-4	TGTGCCAGCAGTTACGGGGTAGCGGAAAAACTGTTTTTT	CASSYGVAEKLFF
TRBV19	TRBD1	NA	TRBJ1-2	TGTGCCAGTATGCGAAAACCCGGGACAGGGAACGGCTACACCTTC	CASMRKPGTGNGYTF
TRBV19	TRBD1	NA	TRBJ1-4	TGTGCCAGTCGATACAGGGGGGCTAATGAAAAACTGTTTTTT	CASRYRGANEKLFF
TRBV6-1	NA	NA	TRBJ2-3	TGTGCCAGCAGTGAATCGGCAGGGACAGATACGCAGTATTTT	CASSESAGTDTQYF
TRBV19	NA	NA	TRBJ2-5	TGTGCCAGTAGTATTATTAGCGAAGAGACCCAGTACTTC	CASSIISEETQYF
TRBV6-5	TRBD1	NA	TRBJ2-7	TGTGCCAGCAGTTACGCATCGGGACAGGGTTACGAGCAGTACTTC	CASSYASGQGYEQYF
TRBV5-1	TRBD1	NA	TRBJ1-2	TGCGCCAGCAGCCAGACGAGGGGACAGACGCGTGGCTACACCTTC	CASSQTRGQTRGYTF
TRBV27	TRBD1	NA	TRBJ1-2	TGTGCCAGCAGTAACCAACAGGGGTGGTATGGCTACACCTTC	CASSNQQGWYGYTF
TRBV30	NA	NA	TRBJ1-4	TGTGCCTGGAGTGTCGGGTTGAGCACTAATGAAAAACTGTTTTTT	CAWSVGLSTNEKLFF
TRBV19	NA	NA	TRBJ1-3	TGTGCCAGTAGTCCGTCAGTTGGAAACACCATATATTTT	CASSPSVGNTIYF
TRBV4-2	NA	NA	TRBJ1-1	TGTGCCAGCAGCCAAGATCCATCAGTTACAGAAGCTTTCTTT	CASSQDPSVTEAFF
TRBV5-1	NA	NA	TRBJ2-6	TGCGCCAGCAGCAGGGACTTTACCGCCTCTGGGGCCAACGTCCTGACTTTC	CASSRDFTASGANVLTF
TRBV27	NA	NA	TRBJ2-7	TGTGCCAGCAGCCTGACAGGATCCTACGAGCAGTACTTC	CASSLTGSYEQYF
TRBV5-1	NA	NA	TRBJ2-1	TGCGCCAGCAGCAATCGACAGCCGCAATACAATGAGCAGTTCTTC	CASSNRQPQYNEQFF
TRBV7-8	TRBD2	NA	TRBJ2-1	TGTGCCAGCAGATTTACCGGGACTAGCGGGAGTTTGGGGGTCTACAATGAGCAGTTCTTC	CASRFTGTSGSLGVYNEQFF
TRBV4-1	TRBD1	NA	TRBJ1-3	TGCGCCAGCAGCCTGGACAGGGAAAAACACACCATATATTTT	CASSLDREKHTIYF
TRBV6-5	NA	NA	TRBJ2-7	TGTGCCAGCAGTTACTCGCAGGGGTACGAGCAGTACTTC	CASSYSQGYEQYF
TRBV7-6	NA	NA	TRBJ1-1	TGTGCCAGCAGCTTACAGGAGAACACTGAAGCTTTCTTT	CASSLQENTEAFF
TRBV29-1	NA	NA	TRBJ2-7	TGCAGCGTCAAGAGAACAGGGTACTACGAGCAGTACTTC	CSVKRTGYYEQYF
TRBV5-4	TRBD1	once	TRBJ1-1	TGTGCCAGCAGCTTGGCCCGACAGGGATCGACTGAAGCTTTCTTT	CASSLARQGSTEAFF
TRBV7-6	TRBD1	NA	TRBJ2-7	TGTGCCAGCAGCTCATCAGGGGGACGCCTTTACGAGCAGTACTTC	CASSSSGGRLYEQYF
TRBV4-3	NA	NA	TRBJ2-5	TGCGCCAGCAGCCCTCTTGGGGGGGAGACCCAGTACTTC	CASSPLGGETQYF
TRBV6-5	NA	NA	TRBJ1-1	TGTGCCAGCAGTTACTCTCAGGGGCTCCAAGCTTTCTTT	CASSYSQGLQAFF
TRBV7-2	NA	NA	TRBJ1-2	TGTGCCAGCAGCTTGGCGGGGGCGAGGACCGTGTCCTACGGCTACACCTTC	CASSLAGARTVSYGYTF
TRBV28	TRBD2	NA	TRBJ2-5	TGTGCCAGCAGTCAGCGGGAGACCGGCGAGACCCAGTACTTC	CASSQRETGETQYF
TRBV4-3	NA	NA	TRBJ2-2	TGCGCCAGCAGCCGTGGAGCGACTCGATTAATAAACACCGGGGAGCTGTTTTTT	CASSRGATRLINTGELFF
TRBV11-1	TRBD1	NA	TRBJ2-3	TGTGCCAGCAGCCAAAGGACAGGGGTTAATACGCAGTATTTT	CASSQRTGVNTQYF
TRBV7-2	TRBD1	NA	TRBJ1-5	TGTGCCAGCAGCCAAGGACAGGTCAATAGCAATCAGCCCCAGCATTTT	CASSQGQVNSNQPQHF
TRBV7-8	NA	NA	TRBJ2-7	TGTGCCAGCAGCTATCTCCTGGGGCCTTACGAGCAGTACTTC	CASSYLLGPYEQYF